The 4 T cell receptor beta chains presented below share a single source sample, sequenced in a study of siplizumab effects on memory and regulatory T cells. Sequencing was performed with immunoSEQ multiplex PCR; in TCRdb, only in-frame clones are kept and a portion is missing. The table records about 72,000 clones, roughly 89% of them present only once. Sequencing was carried out using CD8+ T cells sorted from blood. Every receptor here comes from a human donor in good health.

CDR3 sequence reads: CASAEDGTNTEAFF. The CDR3 DNA is TGTGCCAGCGCCGAGGACGGGACGAACACTGAAGCTTTCTTT. This chain joins TRBV9 and TRBJ1-1; D might be TRBD1 (5 bases). The CDR3 extends over 14 amino acids. In germline, CDR1 is SGDLS, CDR2 YYNGEE. V lost 7 bases and J 1 base, leaving 14 bases between the germline ends.

The chain couples TRBV27 to TRBJ2-7; a weak D match, TRBD1 (6 bases). The germline V gene encodes CDR1 MNHEY and CDR2 SMNVEV (reference sequence). The CDR3 totals 12 residues. V shed 5 bases and J shed 7 bases, with 12 bases lying between them. CDR3 sequence reads: CASSPGDGEQYF. The CDR3 region has the DNA TGTGCCAGCAGTCCAGGGGATGGGGAGCAGTACTTC.

This chain connects TRBV4-1 to TRBJ1-5; possibly TRBD1 for D (6 bases). V gave up 1 base and J gave up 6 bases, with 13 bases separating them. From germline, CDR1 is MGHRA and CDR2 YSYEKL. The CDR3 loop spans 15 amino acids. CDR3 DNA sequence: TGCGCCAGCAGCCAAGCGGCAGGGGTCAGTCAGCCCCAGCATTTT. Translated, it gives CASSQAAGVSQPQHF.

The gene calls are TRBV11-2 and TRBJ2-3; D is possibly TRBD2 (6 bases). Germline CDR1 SGHAT, CDR2 FQNNGV. The V gene lost 1 base and the J gene lost 5 bases, with 10 bases spanning the gap. The CDR3 loop spans 14 amino acids. CDR3 protein: CASSLALARDTQYF. The CDR3 nucleotides read TGTGCCAGCAGCTTAGCTCTAGCGAGAGATACGCAGTATTTT.